This TCR beta chain was captured in a study of T-cell memory formation after mild COVID-19. From germline, CDR1 is LNHNV and CDR2 YYDKDF (reference sequence). The CDR3 runs to 18 residues. V was cut by 9 bases and J by 0 bases, with 27 bases left in between. 5'RACE with constant-segment primers built TCRalpha and TCRbeta cDNA libraries with UMIs. TCRdb called the 5' RACE reads again in MiXCR, with one record for every CDR3 protein. The data contain around 140,000 distinct CDR3 sequences, under 30% of them singletons. The sequencing sample was made of PBMCs or a T cell subset sorted from them (not recorded which). The TCR originated in an adult woman who had mild COVID-19 (a few samples of this study predate the infection). Cell type and time point are not known. V gene TRBV15 combines with J gene TRBJ2-7; D may be TRBD1 or TRBD2 (11 bases each). CDR3 protein: CATTAGTGGLAASYEQYF. The CDR3 DNA reads TGTGCCACGACTGCGGGGACAGGGGGACTAGCGGCCTCCTACGAGCAGTACTTC. Variable domain in full (rest from reference TRBV15 and TRBJ2-7): DAMVIQNPRYQVTQFGKPVTLSCSQTLNHNVMYWYQQKSSQAPKLLFHYYDKDFNNEADTPDNFQSRRPNTSFCFLDIRSPGLGDTAMYLCATTAGTGGLAASYEQYFGPGTRLTVT.